A selection of T cell receptor beta chains follows, all from one sample in a study of PD-L1 blockade in urothelial cancer. Measured with immunoSEQ multiplex PCR; TCRdb has only the in-frame clones, and not every one. The data hold approximately 100,000 clones, with about 89% observed a single time. Sample: PBMCs, taken around atezolizumab (anti-PD-L1) treatment. The receptors shown here come from an elderly woman with urothelial cancer. CDR3s include the opening cysteine and the closing phenylalanine or tryptophan. A D gene is named only where the DNA matches it firmly. The size field is filled for only some rows; it gives once, few, many or a size class.

j_call clone_size v_call d_call cdr3_nt cdr3_aa
TRBJ2-1 . TRBV5-1 TRBD2 TGCGCCAGCAGCTCGTATCTAGCGGGAGGGCCGAATGAGCAGTTCTTC CASSSYLAGGPNEQFF
TRBJ2-5 . TRBV7-3 . TGTGCCAGCAGCTTGAATATTGCGGAGACCCAGTACTTC CASSLNIAETQYF
TRBJ2-7 . TRBV27 TRBD1 TGTGCCAGCAGTCACCGGGACAGGGGAAGCGAGCAGTACTTC CASSHRDRGSEQYF
TRBJ2-5 . TRBV5-4 . TGTGCCAGCAGTTTTGACTGGCAAGAGACCCAGTACTTC CASSFDWQETQYF
TRBJ2-3 . TRBV4-2 . TGTGCCAGCAGCGGCAGTTTTGGAGGCACAGATACGCAGTATTTT CASSGSFGGTDTQYF
TRBJ2-5 . TRBV5-1 . TGCGCCAGCAGCCCAAGGCGGGGTAACTATCAGCAAGAGACCCAGTACTTC CASSPRRGNYQQETQYF
TRBJ1-1 . TRBV19 TRBD1 TGTGCCACCGGGCCGGTTCCAGGGGGTGAAGCTTTCTTT CATGPVPGGEAFF
TRBJ2-3 . TRBV28 . TGTGCCAGCAGTCGTGTCGGAGATACGCAGTATTTT CASSRVGDTQYF
TRBJ1-2 . TRBV7-9 TRBD1 TGTGCCAGCAGCTTAGTAGTCCAGGGGGTTTCAGACTATGGCTACACCTTC CASSLVVQGVSDYGYTF
TRBJ2-7 . TRBV28 TRBD2 TGTGCCAGCCGGGGGGAGGGCCAGTTATACGAGCAGTACTTC CASRGEGQLYEQYF
TRBJ2-1 . TRBV5-1 TRBD1 TGCGCCAGCAGTCAAGGGACAGGGGACAATGAGCAGTTCTTC CASSQGTGDNEQFF
TRBJ2-5 . TRBV7-9 . TGTGCCAGCAGCCCCGGGATCGGAGGAGAGACCCAGTACTTC CASSPGIGGETQYF
TRBJ1-2 few TRBV4-2 . TGTGCCAGCAGCCAAGATCTGGGGACAACATATGGCTACACCTTC CASSQDLGTTYGYTF
TRBJ1-2 . TRBV6-5 . TGTGCCAGCAGCCCGACCAGGATCAGTTATGGCTACACCTTC CASSPTRISYGYTF
TRBJ2-1 . TRBV4-1 . TGCGCCAGCAGCCCTGGACAGACCTACAATGAGCAGTTCTTC CASSPGQTYNEQFF
TRBJ1-3 . TRBV5-1 . TGCGCCAGCAGCTTAAGGAGCTCTGGAAACACCATATATTTT CASSLRSSGNTIYF
TRBJ2-2 . TRBV27 TRBD1 TGTGCCAGCAGGGGGACAGGGGTTATCGCCGGGGAGCTGTTTTTT CASRGTGVIAGELFF
TRBJ2-3 . TRBV7-9 . TGTGCCAGCAGCTGGGACACCCTAACGCAGTATTTT CASSWDTLTQYF
TRBJ2-7 . TRBV7-6 TRBD2 TGTGCCAGCAGCGGGACTAGCGGGAGTTACGAGCAGTACTTC CASSGTSGSYEQYF
TRBJ1-2 . TRBV6-1 . TGTGCCAGCAGTGAAGCCGGGACATCTAACTATGGCTACACCTTC CASSEAGTSNYGYTF
TRBJ2-1 . TRBV5-4 . TGTGCCAGCAGCGAGTTTCAGGGCTACGCCTACAATGAGCAGTTCTTC CASSEFQGYAYNEQFF
TRBJ2-3 . TRBV10-3 . TGTGCCATCAGGGACCTATCAGGGGATACGCAGTATTTT CAIRDLSGDTQYF
TRBJ1-2 once TRBV5-6 . TGTGCCAGCAGCTTGTCACAGAATTACCCCTATGGCTACACCTTC CASSLSQNYPYGYTF
TRBJ1-2 . TRBV5-1 . TGCGCCAGCAGCTTGGCCGGGTGGGGAGACAAAAACTATGGCTACACCTTC CASSLAGWGDKNYGYTF
TRBJ2-7 . TRBV9 . TGTGCCAGCAGCGCACTATTCCGGGCCTACGAGCAGTACTTC CASSALFRAYEQYF
TRBJ2-3 . TRBV27 TRBD1 TGTGCCAGCAGACAACAGGGGGCCGGGAGGACAGATACGCAGTATTTT CASRQQGAGRTDTQYF
TRBJ2-4 . TRBV19 TRBD2 TGTGCCAGTAGTATAGGCGGGAGAGGGTCCAAAAACATTCAGTACTTC CASSIGGRGSKNIQYF
TRBJ2-7 . TRBV5-1 . TGCGCCAGCAGCCGATCCCTCCGGGATACTGACTACGAGCAGTACTTC CASSRSLRDTDYEQYF
TRBJ1-1 . TRBV2 . TGTGCCACCACATCGAACACTGAAGCTTTCTTT CATTSNTEAFF
TRBJ2-2 . TRBV5-1 TRBD2 TGCGCCAGCAGGGGTACGGGGAGCGGGAGCACCGGGGAGCTGTTTTTT CASRGTGSGSTGELFF
TRBJ2-7 . TRBV6-6 TRBD1 TGTGCCAGCAGTTACGGGCAGGGGGCCTACGAGCAGTACTTC CASSYGQGAYEQYF
TRBJ2-1 once TRBV27 TRBD2 TGTGCCAGCAGTACCCTAGCGGGAAGCGGGGGGCTGACTGAGCAGTTCTTC CASSTLAGSGGLTEQFF
TRBJ1-2 . TRBV19 . TGTGCCAGTAGTATGATGGGGCCCGCGTACTATGGCTACACCTTC CASSMMGPAYYGYTF
TRBJ2-1 . TRBV5-1 . TGCGCCAGCAGCTTGGAACTACACAATGAGCAGTTCTTC CASSLELHNEQFF
TRBJ2-7 . TRBV6-6 . TGTGCCAGCAGTTACTCCCCGCAGGGATACGAGCAGTACTTC CASSYSPQGYEQYF
TRBJ1-5 . TRBV5-5 . TGTGCCAGCAGCTTGGAGCTGCTGCGGAGTACGAGCAATCAGCCCCAGCATTTT CASSLELLRSTSNQPQHF
TRBJ2-7 . TRBV19 TRBD1 TGTGCCAGTAGTATGGGACAGGGAGCCTACGAGCAGTACTTC CASSMGQGAYEQYF
TRBJ2-5 . TRBV7-8 . TGTGCCAGCAGCGGCGGGACTTTACAAGAGACCCAGTACTTC CASSGGTLQETQYF
TRBJ2-7 . TRBV19 . TGTGCCAGTAGTATTTCCGGGACAAGTGTCCAGCAGTACTTC CASSISGTSVQQYF
TRBJ2-1 . TRBV28 . TGTGCCAGCACTAGTTTTTCCTACAATGAGCAGTTCTTC CASTSFSYNEQFF
TRBJ2-1 . TRBV9 TRBD2 TGTGCCAGCAGCCAGAACCCCGGCGGGAGTTTAAATGAGCAGTTCTTC CASSQNPGGSLNEQFF
TRBJ1-5 . TRBV21-1 . TGTGCCAGCGGGTCGGGACAGGGGAGTCAGCCCCAGCATTTT CASGSGQGSQPQHF
TRBJ1-2 . TRBV7-6 . TGTGCCAGCAGCCCGCATCCCGGGGGGCTGGGTGGCTACACCTTC CASSPHPGGLGGYTF
TRBJ1-5 few TRBV9 . TGTGCCAGCAGCGTAGGCCCAGATAATCAGCCCCAGCATTTT CASSVGPDNQPQHF
TRBJ2-1 . TRBV30 . TGTGCCTGGAGCCCTGACTCGGCCTACAATGAGCAGTTCTTC CAWSPDSAYNEQFF
TRBJ1-5 . TRBV5-1 . TGCGCCAGCAGCTTGGCAGGAGGCAGTCGACAGCATTTT CASSLAGGSRQHF
TRBJ2-2 . TRBV5-4 TRBD1 TGTGCCAGCAGCGGAAACAGGGGGCGCGGGACCGGGGAGCTGTTTTTT CASSGNRGRGTGELFF
TRBJ1-2 . TRBV28 . TGTGCCAGCAGTTTACCTCCCGCGGGTGGCTATGGCTACACCTTC CASSLPPAGGYGYTF
TRBJ2-7 . TRBV9 . TGTGCCAGCAGCCCCCACGGCGAGGGATACGAGCAGTACTTC CASSPHGEGYEQYF
TRBJ2-3 . TRBV2 TRBD1 TGTGCCAGCCAGGGACAGGGCTTGACAGATACGCAGTATTTT CASQGQGLTDTQYF
TRBJ2-1 few TRBV7-9 TRBD2 TGTGCCAGCAGCCAGGGGTTAGCGGGAGGTGAGCAGTTCTTC CASSQGLAGGEQFF
TRBJ2-7 once TRBV5-1 . TGCGCCAGCAGCTTCCAGGGGCCGCCAAGCGAGCAGTACTTC CASSFQGPPSEQYF
TRBJ2-2 . TRBV4-2 . TGTGCCAGCAGCCAAGCGGTCGACACCGGGGAGCTGTTTTTT CASSQAVDTGELFF
TRBJ2-6 . TRBV7-9 TRBD1 TGTGCCAGCAGCTCCGGACAGGGTCTCTTTGGGGCCAACGTCCTGACTTTC CASSSGQGLFGANVLTF
TRBJ2-2 . TRBV29-1 TRBD2 TGCAGCGTTACTAGCGGGAGTAACACCGGGGAGCTGTTTTTT CSVTSGSNTGELFF
TRBJ1-2 . TRBV28 . TGTGCCAGCAGTTATGGACAAGGAAACTATGGCTACACCTTC CASSYGQGNYGYTF
TRBJ2-6 once TRBV18 . TGTGCCAGCTCACCTAACTTCTCTGGGGCCAACGTCCTGACTTTC CASSPNFSGANVLTF
TRBJ2-1 . TRBV11-2 TRBD2 TGTGCCAGCAGCTCGGGACTAGCGGGAGGTGAGCAGTTCTTC CASSSGLAGGEQFF
TRBJ2-6 . TRBV18 TRBD1 TGTGCCAGCTCACCAGGGACAGCCTTCTCTGGGGCCAACGTCCTGACTTTC CASSPGTAFSGANVLTF